This record covers a single T cell receptor beta chain. Generated by immunoSEQ multiplex PCR, the TCRdb table keeps only in-frame clones and is missing some. The sample yields around 200,000 clones, approximately 87% seen once. This CDR3 has 14 residues. V dropped 3 bases and J dropped 9 bases, with 15 bases sitting between them. Germline CDR1 KGHSH, CDR2 LQKENI. This sample was taken from a study of blood T cell repertoires in COVID-19. Study context: COVID-19 samples from acute and convalescent phases originated in the United States, Italy and Spain. Sample material is recorded as cDNA or gDNA derived from T cells, B-cell-depleted T cells, or PBMCs.

This clonotype was obtained from a man between 65 and 85 years old with active or convalescent COVID-19. Sequences were obtained from peripheral blood. The rearrangement joins TRBV18 to TRBJ1-5; D is undetermined. Here the CDR3 DNA reads TGTGCCAGCTCACCCTCCGCGACCCGAGGGCCCCAGCATTTT. Amino acid sequence: CASSPSATRGPQHF.